One sample yielded the 19 T cell receptor beta chains listed below, sequenced in a study of molecular identifiers for immune sequencing clone quantification. TCRdb called the PCR reads again in MiXCR, with one record for every CDR3 protein. The profile shows about 630,000 distinct CDR3 sequences, 25% of them singletons. The sequenced material came from naive CD8+ T cells from blood, with Jurkat cell RNA spiked in. The subset denotes: FACS-sorted CD8+CD4-CCR7+CD45RA+ naive T cells. The receptors originated from a human donor in good health. Some libraries in this study had Jurkat cell RNA spiked in.

This clonotype was seen at least ten times. V and J are TRBV11-3 and TRBJ2-3, with D possibly being TRBD1 or TRBD2 (5 bases each). Germline V gene sequence: CDR1 SGHNT, CDR2 YENEEA. The CDR3 extends over 15 amino acids. Between the trimmed V and J ends, which lost 3 bases and 4 bases, there was a span of 14 bases. CDR3 nucleotides: TGTGCCAGCAGCTTCCGGGGACGCATCGCAGATACGCAGTATTTT. Translating gives CASSFRGRIADTQYF.

To note about this clonotype: A much larger clone is a single base away; this may be a read error. This chain connects TRBV30 to TRBJ2-1; no reliable D call. Germline CDR1 is GTSNPN and CDR2 is SVGIG (reference sequence). CDR3 length equals 11 residues. The CDR3 loop reads CAWSSSREQLF. The DNA for the CDR3 is TGTGCCTGGAGTTCGTCACGTGAGCAGCTCTTC.

This clonotype showed up many times. The J gene is TRBJ2-3, the V gene TRBV29-1; 14 bases are shared with TRBD2. The CDR3 runs to 19 residues. The V segment lost 4 bases and the J segment 4 bases; nucleotides outside the gene matches: 16. Germline V CDR1 and CDR2: SQVTM, ANQGSEA. CDR3 sequence: CSVGPPTSGGDPIPDTQYF. As DNA, the CDR3 is TGCAGCGTTGGGCCTCCGACTAGCGGGGGGGACCCCATCCCAGATACGCAGTATTTT.

The rearrangement links TRBV4-3 to TRBJ2-7; 8 bases align to TRBD2. This CDR3 region has 16 residues. CDR1 and CDR2 (germline): LGHNA, YSLEER. Germline trimming cut 0 bases from V and 3 bases from J; bases unmatched to any gene: 7. CDR3 amino acids: CASSQEGPAGGYEQYF. The CDR3 DNA reads as TGCGCCAGCAGCCAAGAAGGGCCGGCGGGGGGCTACGAGCAGTACTTC.

This clonotype was detected only a few times. This chain links TRBV30 with TRBJ1-3; D gene ambiguous. Between the trimmed V and J ends, which lost 6 bases and 0 bases, there was a span of 12 bases. This CDR3 is built from 14 residues. Germline CDR1 and CDR2: GTSNPN and SVGIG (reference sequence). This CDR3 reads CACQDGSSGNTIYF. CDR3 in DNA: TGTGCCTGCCAGGACGGCAGCTCTGGAAACACCATATATTTT.

Notes on this clonotype: With a much larger clone just one base away, this may be a read error. J is TRBJ2-3 and V is TRBV30; 9 bases align to TRBD2. CDR1 and CDR2 (germline): GTSNPN, SVGIG (reference sequence). The junction had 11 bases not matched to a gene; V was cut back by 0 bases and J by 4 bases. CDR3 size: 17 residues. The CDR3 DNA reads TGTGCCTGGAGTGTGGAATGGCGGGGGGGCCCAGCAGATACGCAGTATTTT. It codes for CAWSVEWRGGPADTQYF.

This clonotype has only one observation. The chain recombines TRBV3-1 with TRBJ2-1, with 9 positions matching TRBD1. Germline lookup yields CDR1 LGHDT and CDR2 YNNKEL (reference sequence). There are 17 residues in the CDR3. V lost 3 bases and J lost 10; bases outside the gene matches: 16. As DNA, the CDR3 is TGTGCCAGCAGCCATGGACCCCTCGGGACAGGGTTGGGGGAGCAGTTCTTC. Translation gives CASSHGPLGTGLGEQFF.

V usage is TRBV4-1 and J usage is TRBJ1-2; 7 bases are shared with TRBD1. The CDR3 contains 15 residues. Trimming removed 1 base from V and 5 bases from J; junction bases left unmatched: 7. Germline V lookup: CDR1 MGHRA, CDR2 YSYEKL. The chain's CDR3 is CASSQVRDSFYGYTF. Here the CDR3 DNA reads TGCGCCAGCAGCCAAGTAAGGGACAGTTTTTATGGCTACACCTTC.

This rearrangement joins TRBV5-1 to TRBJ2-3; TRBD2 matches at 8 bases. Germline V lookup: CDR1 SGHRS, CDR2 YFSETQ. This CDR3 contains 15 residues. The J segment lost 6 bases and the V segment lost 5 bases, leaving 11 bases of the junction unmatched. CDR3 region: CASSGGAGGIDTQYF. CDR3 nucleotide sequence: TGCGCCAGCAGTGGAGGGGCGGGAGGAATTGATACGCAGTATTTT.

The gene calls are TRBV4-1 and TRBJ2-5, with 7 positions matching TRBD1. The CDR3 runs 14 residues. Germline lookup yields CDR1 MGHRA and CDR2 YSYEKL. The V and J ends lost 0 bases and 2 bases, in that order; junction bases with no gene match: 0. CDR3 region: CASSQEDRQETQYF. The CDR3 coding sequence is TGCGCCAGCAGCCAAGAGGACAGGCAAGAGACCCAGTACTTC.

For this clonotype: A much larger clone sits a single nucleotide away, making a read error possible. The V and J genes are TRBV4-3 and TRBJ1-5, with D unresolved. CDR1 is LGHNA, CDR2 YSLEER, per germline. This CDR3 region has 15 residues. CDR3 coding DNA: TGCGGCAGCAGCCCGCGGTCCAGTAGCAATCAGCCCCAGCATTTT. Translated, it gives CGSSPRSSSNQPQHF.

The V and J genes are TRBV7-9 and TRBJ2-5, with D tentatively TRBD2 (7 bases). In germline, CDR1 is SEHNR, CDR2 FQNEAQ (reference sequence). The CDR3 sequence is 16 residues long. Between the trimmed V and J ends, which lost 0 bases and 1 base, there was a span of 12 bases. The CDR3 DNA follows: TGTGCCAGCAGCTTAGCGTTGGGGGGGGCCCAAGAGACCCAGTACTTC. Protein product: CASSLALGGAQETQYF. Full variable domain (outside the CDR3, taken from reference TRBV7-9 and TRBJ2-5): DTGVSQNPRHKITKRGQNVTFRCDPISEHNRLYWYRQTLGQGPEFLTYFQNEAQLEKSRLLSDRFSAERPKGSFSTLEIQRTEQGDSAMYLCASSLALGGAQETQYFGPGTRLLVL.

This clonotype has at least ten counts. The J gene is TRBJ2-3, the V gene TRBV28; 12 nucleotides match TRBD2. With V trimmed by 5 bases and J by 0 bases, 3 bases remained unmatched. CDR1 MDHEN and CDR2 SYDVKM come from the germline V gene. This CDR3 contains 16 residues. The CDR3 region has the DNA TGTGCCAGCAGTGTAGGGACTAGCGGGAGCACAGATACGCAGTATTTT. It codes for CASSVGTSGSTDTQYF. The entire variable domain, with the rest obtained from reference TRBV28 and TRBJ2-3, is as follows: DVKVTQSSRYLVKRTGEKVFLECVQDMDHENMFWYRQDPGLGLRLIYFSYDVKMKEKGDIPEGYSVSREKKERFSLILESASTNQTSMYLCASSVGTSGSTDTQYFGPGTRLTVL.

Comments on this clonotype: One base away lies a much larger clone, so this may be a sequencing read error. This chain uses TRBV6-5 with TRBJ1-4; the match to TRBD1 covers 12 bases. Germline V lookup: CDR1 MNHEY, CDR2 SVGAGI. This CDR3 has 15 amino acids. The CDR3, as DNA: TGTGCCAGCAGCTTAACCGGGACAGGGGGCGAAGAACTGTATTTT. The encoded protein is CASSLTGTGGEELYF.

In its sample, this clonotype was seen a few times. CDR3 in amino acids: CASGVQGPPYEQYF. CDR3 coding DNA: TGTGCCAGTGGAGTGCAGGGACCCCCCTACGAGCAGTACTTC. The V and J genes are TRBV19 and TRBJ2-7; D possibly matches TRBD1 or TRBD2 (5 bases each). CDR1 is LNHDA and CDR2 is SQIVND in the germline V gene (reference sequence). This CDR3 region has 14 residues. V lost 8 bases, J lost 2 bases, and 16 bases lay in between.

This clonotype was recorded a few times. This sequence joins TRBV11-2 and TRBJ2-3; weak D call: TRBD2 (6 bases). CDR1 is SGHAT, CDR2 FQNNGV, per germline. The CDR3 is 15 residues long. V was clipped by 0 bases and J by 1 base, with 8 bases between them. For the CDR3, the DNA is TGTGCCAGCAGCTTAGAAGCTAGCGGCACAGATACGCAGTATTTT. As protein: CASSLEASGTDTQYF.

On this clonotype itself: Compared with germline, one end of the junction differs, possibly owing to a read error. V usage is TRBV7-9 and J usage is TRBJ2-7; TRBD1 is a possible D gene (6 bases). The V gene's germline CDR1 is SEHNR and CDR2 FQNEAQ (reference sequence). The CDR3 runs to 16 residues. CDR3 sequence: CASSATRQAFSYGQYF. Here the CDR3 DNA reads TGTGCCAGCAGCGCTACTCGACAGGCCTTCTCCTACGGGCAGTACTTC.

This clonotype was seen repeatedly, ten times or more. V is TRBV7-9 and J is TRBJ1-1, with D possibly matching TRBD1 (5 bases). Germline values: CDR1 SEHNR, CDR2 FQNEAQ (reference sequence). Trimming cost V 3 bases and J 0 bases, with 11 bases left between them. The CDR3 has 15 amino acids. CDR3 sequence: CASSLGPGMNTEAFF. CDR3 nucleotides: TGTGCCAGCAGCTTGGGTCCAGGGATGAACACTGAAGCTTTCTTT.

The J gene is TRBJ2-2, the V gene TRBV6-5; D is tentatively TRBD1 or TRBD2 (5 bases each). This CDR3 region has 14 residues. In germline, CDR1 is MNHEY, CDR2 SVGAGI. Trimming took off 9 bases at V and 6 bases at J, with 17 bases between the two ends. This CDR3 reads CASFRDGNPGELFF. CDR3 bases: TGTGCCAGTTTCCGGGACGGTAATCCCGGGGAGCTGTTTTTT.